This T cell receptor beta chain originates from a study of blood T cell repertoires in COVID-19. At the level of the study: Nucleic acid was either cDNA or gDNA, and it came from T cells, B-cell-depleted T cells, or PBMCs.

Germline loops: CDR1 LNHDA, CDR2 SQIVND (reference sequence). V trimming: 6 bases; J trimming: 6 bases; junction bases outside the gene matches: 6. This CDR3 contains 14 residues. Sequencing used immunoSEQ multiplex PCR; TCRdb keeps in-frame clones, though not all of them. The table has about 220,000 clones, 88% seen once. Individuals aged about 18 to 90 years were recruited from about two dozen US areas. Donors were grouped by their self-reported clinical history. The study counted Cohort 3 donors as recovered given two negative PCRs, clearance, or symptom resolution. The sample was PBMCs or T cells enriched from blood (not recorded which). V is TRBV19 and J is TRBJ1-5; 9 bases line up with TRBD1. This receptor was obtained from a woman aged 30 to 39 who had recovered from COVID-19. The CDR3 is CASSRTGETQPQHF. In DNA, the CDR3 is TGTGCCAGTAGCCGGACAGGGGAGACTCAGCCCCAGCATTTT.